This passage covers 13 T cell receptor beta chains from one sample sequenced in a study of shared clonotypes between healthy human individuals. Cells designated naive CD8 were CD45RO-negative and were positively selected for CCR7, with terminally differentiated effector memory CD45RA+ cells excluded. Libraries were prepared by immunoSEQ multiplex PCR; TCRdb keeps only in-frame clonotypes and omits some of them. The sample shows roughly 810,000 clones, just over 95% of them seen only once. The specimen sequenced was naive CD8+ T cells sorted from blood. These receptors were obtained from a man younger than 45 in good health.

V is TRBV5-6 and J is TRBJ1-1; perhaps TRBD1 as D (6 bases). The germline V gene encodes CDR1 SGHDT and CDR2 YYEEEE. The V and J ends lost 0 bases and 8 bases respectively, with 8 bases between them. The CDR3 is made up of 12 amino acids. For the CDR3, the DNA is TGTGCCAGCAGCTTGGGAGACAGGGAAGCTTTCTTT. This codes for CASSLGDREAFF.

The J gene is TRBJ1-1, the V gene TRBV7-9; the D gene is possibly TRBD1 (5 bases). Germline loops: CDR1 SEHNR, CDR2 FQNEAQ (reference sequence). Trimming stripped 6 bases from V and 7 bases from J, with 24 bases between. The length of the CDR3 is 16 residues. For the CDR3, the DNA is TGTGCCAGCAGTCCTACCGATCCGGGACGAAGCTTTGAAGCTTTCTTT. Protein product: CASSPTDPGRSFEAFF.

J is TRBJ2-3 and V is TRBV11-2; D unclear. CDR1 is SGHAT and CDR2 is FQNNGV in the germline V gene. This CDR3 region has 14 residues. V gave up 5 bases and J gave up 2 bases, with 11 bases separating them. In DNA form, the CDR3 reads TGTGCCAGCAGCCCTCGGACGGACACAGATACGCAGTATTTT. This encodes CASSPRTDTDTQYF.

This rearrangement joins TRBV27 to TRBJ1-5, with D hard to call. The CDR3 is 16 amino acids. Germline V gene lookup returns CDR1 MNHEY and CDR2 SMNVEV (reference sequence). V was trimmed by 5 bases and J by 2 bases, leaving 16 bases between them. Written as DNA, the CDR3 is TGTGCCAGCAGTCTCGGCGGGGTCGGGGGCAATCAGCCCCAGCATTTT. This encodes CASSLGGVGGNQPQHF.

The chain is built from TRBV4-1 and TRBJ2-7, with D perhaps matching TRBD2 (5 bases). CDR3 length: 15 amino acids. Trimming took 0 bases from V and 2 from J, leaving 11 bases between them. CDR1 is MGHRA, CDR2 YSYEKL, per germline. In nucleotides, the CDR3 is TGCGCCAGCAGCCAAGAAGGCGCTAGCACCTACGAGCAGTACTTC. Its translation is CASSQEGASTYEQYF.

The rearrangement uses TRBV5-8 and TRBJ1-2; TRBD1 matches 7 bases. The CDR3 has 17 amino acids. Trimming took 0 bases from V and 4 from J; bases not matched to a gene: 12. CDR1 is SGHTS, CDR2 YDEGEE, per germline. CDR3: CASSLAGRDRVVYGYTF. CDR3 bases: TGTGCCAGCAGCTTGGCCGGGAGAGACAGGGTGGTCTATGGCTACACCTTC.

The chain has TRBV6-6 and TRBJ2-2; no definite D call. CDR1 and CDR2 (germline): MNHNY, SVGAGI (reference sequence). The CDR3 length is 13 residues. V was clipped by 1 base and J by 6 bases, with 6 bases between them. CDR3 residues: CASSYLGSGELFF. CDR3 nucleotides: TGTGCCAGCAGTTACTTAGGGTCCGGGGAGCTGTTTTTT.

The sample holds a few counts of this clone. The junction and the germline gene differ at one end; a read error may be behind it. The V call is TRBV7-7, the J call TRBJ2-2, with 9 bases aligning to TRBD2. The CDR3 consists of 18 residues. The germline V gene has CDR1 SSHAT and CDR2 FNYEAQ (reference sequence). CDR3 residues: CASSLTLSGLAVSGELFF. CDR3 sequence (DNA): TGTGCTAGCAGCTTAACTCTTTCGGGACTAGCAGTCTCCGGGGAGCTGTTTTTT.

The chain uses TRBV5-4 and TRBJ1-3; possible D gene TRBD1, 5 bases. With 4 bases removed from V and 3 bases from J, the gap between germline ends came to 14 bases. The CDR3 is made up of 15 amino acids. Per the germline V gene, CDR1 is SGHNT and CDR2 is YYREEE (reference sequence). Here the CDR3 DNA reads TGTGCCAGCAGCCGGGACCTTGGGCTTGGAAACACCATATATTTT. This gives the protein CASSRDLGLGNTIYF.

Written as DNA, the CDR3 is TGTGCCAGCAGTTCGCCGGGACTAGCGGTTTACAATGAGCAGTTCTTC. This translates into CASSSPGLAVYNEQFF. V usage is TRBV6-5 and J usage is TRBJ2-1, with 11 bases that match TRBD2. CDR1 MNHEY and CDR2 SVGAGI come from the germline V gene. The V segment lost 4 bases and the J segment 4 bases; nucleotides outside the gene matches: 6. The length of the CDR3 is 16 residues.

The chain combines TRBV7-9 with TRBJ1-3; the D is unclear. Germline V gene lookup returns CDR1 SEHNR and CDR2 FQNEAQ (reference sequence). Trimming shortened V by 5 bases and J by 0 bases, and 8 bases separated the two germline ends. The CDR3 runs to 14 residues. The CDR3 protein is CASSLTSSGNTIYF. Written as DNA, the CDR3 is TGTGCCAGCAGCCTCACAAGCTCTGGAAACACCATATATTTT. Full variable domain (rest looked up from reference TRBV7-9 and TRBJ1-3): DTGVSQNPRHKITKRGQNVTFRCDPISEHNRLYWYRQTLGQGPEFLTYFQNEAQLEKSRLLSDRFSAERPKGSFSTLEIQRTEQGDSAMYLCASSLTSSGNTIYFGEGSWLTVV.

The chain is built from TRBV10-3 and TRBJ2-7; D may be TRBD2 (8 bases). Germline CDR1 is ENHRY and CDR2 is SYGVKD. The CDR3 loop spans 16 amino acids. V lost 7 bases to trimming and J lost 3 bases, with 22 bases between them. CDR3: CAITDVSTGTSYEQYF. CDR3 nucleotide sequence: TGTGCCATCACCGATGTGTCGACAGGGACTAGCTACGAGCAGTACTTC.

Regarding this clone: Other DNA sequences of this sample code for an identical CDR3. The CDR3: CASSLASSYEQYF. DNA of the CDR3: TGTGCCAGCAGCTTAGCGAGCTCCTACGAGCAGTACTTC. The chain combines TRBV7-9 with TRBJ2-7, with D unclear. V was clipped by 0 bases and J by 0 bases, with 3 bases between them. This CDR3 comprises 13 residues. The germline V gene encodes CDR1 SEHNR and CDR2 FQNEAQ (reference sequence).